This T cell receptor (beta chain) derives from a study of blood T cell repertoires in COVID-19. Background on the study: Sites in the United States, Italy and Spain provided acute and convalescent COVID-19 samples. Sources were T cells, B-cell-depleted T cells, or PBMCs; the material itself was cDNA or gDNA.

Authors' analysis steps: Reference gene primer amplification in the assay estimated nucleated cell counts. Profiling relied on immunoSEQ multiplex PCR, and the TCRdb table lists in-frame clones only, not all of them. D and trimming come from the DNA, and the V and J calls and clone size come from that table. The table includes roughly 79,000 clones, roughly 87% detected once. The sequence came from a woman in her forties or fifties with acute or convalescent COVID-19. The sample taken for sequencing was peripheral blood.

CDR3 protein: CASSLVPTVGETQYF. For the CDR3, the DNA is TGTGCCAGCAGCTTAGTTCCGACAGTCGGCGAGACCCAGTACTTC. The gene calls are TRBV11-2 and TRBJ2-5, with D perhaps TRBD1 (5 bases). The CDR3 covers 15 residues. From germline, CDR1 is SGHAT and CDR2 FQNNGV. Trimming took 1 base from V and 5 from J, leaving 14 bases between them.